Listed below are T cell receptor beta chains from one sample, sequenced in a study of T cells after yellow fever vaccination. MiXCR was run by TCRdb on the 5' RACE reads, yielding one entry per CDR3 protein. This table holds about 340,000 distinct CDR3 sequences, more than 8.5% found once. The sample was PBMCs, taken on the day of the first yellow fever vaccination. These receptor sequences come from a man between 18 and 29 years old who received the YFV17D yellow fever vaccine. The CDR3 runs from the conserved cysteine through the conserved F or W. The D gene is left open where the match is weak. Expanded clones are given a class, and other clones once, few, many or no size at all.

v_call: TRBV10-3
j_call: TRBJ2-3
d_call: TRBD1
clone_size: few
cdr3_nt: TGTGCCATCAGGGACAGGGGGGTCACAGATACGCAGTATTTT
cdr3_aa: CAIRDRGVTDTQYF

v_call: TRBV5-4
j_call: TRBJ1-2
d_call: -
clone_size: few
cdr3_nt: TGTGCCAGCAGCTCCAGGGAATATGGCTACACCTTC
cdr3_aa: CASSSREYGYTF

v_call: TRBV20-1
j_call: TRBJ1-4
d_call: -
clone_size: -
cdr3_nt: TGCAGTGCCAAAGATGTCCCTAGTGAAAAACTGTTTTTT
cdr3_aa: CSAKDVPSEKLFF

v_call: TRBV9
j_call: TRBJ2-1
d_call: TRBD2
clone_size: few
cdr3_nt: TGTGCCAGCAGCGCCCTAGCGGGGACAACGGGAGGGGAGCAGTTCTTC
cdr3_aa: CASSALAGTTGGEQFF

v_call: TRBV12-3/TRBV12-4
j_call: TRBJ2-1
d_call: TRBD2
clone_size: few
cdr3_nt: TGTGCCAGCAGGGCTAGCGGGGGGGATTTCAGGGGGACATACAATGAGCAGTTCTTC
cdr3_aa: CASRASGGDFRGTYNEQFF

v_call: TRBV12-3/TRBV12-4
j_call: TRBJ1-1
d_call: -
clone_size: few
cdr3_nt: TGTGCCAGCAGTTTTCCACGGAGAAAAAATGAAGCTTTCTTT
cdr3_aa: CASSFPRRKNEAFF

v_call: TRBV29-1
j_call: TRBJ1-2
d_call: -
clone_size: -
cdr3_nt: TGCAGCGTGCTACGGACAGACTTTAGCGATGGCTACACCTTC
cdr3_aa: CSVLRTDFSDGYTF

v_call: TRBV24-1
j_call: TRBJ1-2
d_call: TRBD1
clone_size: -
cdr3_nt: TGTGCCACCAGTGACCCCCAGGGGGGAAGCTATGGCTACTCCTTC
cdr3_aa: CATSDPQGGSYGYSF

v_call: TRBV6-5
j_call: TRBJ2-7
d_call: TRBD2
clone_size: -
cdr3_nt: TGTGCCAGCAGTTACTCAAGCGGGGGGTCCTACGAGCAGTACTTC
cdr3_aa: CASSYSSGGSYEQYF

v_call: TRBV12-3/TRBV12-4
j_call: TRBJ1-4
d_call: -
clone_size: many
cdr3_nt: TGTGCCAGCAACCGGGGTGAAAAACTGTTTTTT
cdr3_aa: CASNRGEKLFF

v_call: TRBV7-6
j_call: TRBJ1-1
d_call: TRBD1
clone_size: many
cdr3_nt: TGTGCCAGCAGCGCGATCCGGGACAGGGGGACTGAAGCTTTCTTT
cdr3_aa: CASSAIRDRGTEAFF

v_call: TRBV5-4
j_call: TRBJ2-1
d_call: -
clone_size: few
cdr3_nt: TGTGCCAGCAGCTTGGTAGTAGCGCCCAATGAGCAGTTCTTC
cdr3_aa: CASSLVVAPNEQFF

v_call: TRBV6-2/TRBV6-3
j_call: TRBJ1-5
d_call: -
clone_size: few
cdr3_nt: TGTGCCAGCAGTTACGATCCTAGGGTCGGGCAATACAATCAGCCCCAGCATTTT
cdr3_aa: CASSYDPRVGQYNQPQHF

v_call: TRBV7-8
j_call: TRBJ1-6
d_call: -
clone_size: few
cdr3_nt: TGTGCCAGCAGCTTAGAAGCAGGGTTTCTCCACTTT
cdr3_aa: CASSLEAGFLHF

v_call: TRBV12-3/TRBV12-4
j_call: TRBJ2-1
d_call: TRBD1
clone_size: -
cdr3_nt: TGTGCCAGCAGTTTAGGGGACAGGAGGGGTTATGAGCAGTTCTTC
cdr3_aa: CASSLGDRRGYEQFF

v_call: TRBV15
j_call: TRBJ2-6
d_call: TRBD1
clone_size: -
cdr3_nt: TGTGCCACCAGCAGCCCGGGACAGCTCACGTCTGGGGCCAACGTCCTGACTTTC
cdr3_aa: CATSSPGQLTSGANVLTF

v_call: TRBV6-5
j_call: TRBJ1-2
d_call: -
clone_size: many
cdr3_nt: TGTGCCAGCAGTTACTCGCGGCAGACCTATGGCTACACCTTC
cdr3_aa: CASSYSRQTYGYTF

v_call: TRBV5-4
j_call: TRBJ1-1
d_call: -
clone_size: -
cdr3_nt: TGTGCCAGCAGCTTTATGGGGGCCACTGAAGCTTTCTTT
cdr3_aa: CASSFMGATEAFF

v_call: TRBV7-2
j_call: TRBJ2-5
d_call: -
clone_size: many
cdr3_nt: TGTGCCAGCAGCCCCCAGGGTTCGAGGGAGACCCAGTACTTC
cdr3_aa: CASSPQGSRETQYF

v_call: TRBV4-1
j_call: TRBJ1-6
d_call: -
clone_size: few
cdr3_nt: TGCGCCAGCAGCCAAGAGCTGTCAGGGGTGGGCTCACCCCTCCACTTT
cdr3_aa: CASSQELSGVGSPLHF

v_call: TRBV7-9
j_call: TRBJ1-6
d_call: TRBD1
clone_size: few
cdr3_nt: TGTGCCAGCAGCCGCGACAGGGTGGAGTTTTCACCCCTCCACTTT
cdr3_aa: CASSRDRVEFSPLHF

v_call: TRBV14
j_call: TRBJ2-3
d_call: TRBD2
clone_size: many
cdr3_nt: TGTGCCGCAAGGGGAGGGAATACGCAGTATTTT
cdr3_aa: CAARGGNTQYF

v_call: TRBV6-2/TRBV6-3
j_call: TRBJ1-5
d_call: -
clone_size: few
cdr3_nt: TGTGCCAGCAGATTCCGGCCCCAGCATTTT
cdr3_aa: CASRFRPQHF

v_call: TRBV20-1
j_call: TRBJ1-1
d_call: TRBD1
clone_size: -
cdr3_nt: TGCAGTGCTAGATCCCCCGGGACAGACACTGAAGCTTTCTTT
cdr3_aa: CSARSPGTDTEAFF

v_call: TRBV5-1
j_call: TRBJ2-2
d_call: -
clone_size: many
cdr3_nt: TGCGCCAGCAGCTTGGAGGCTGGGAACACCGGGGAGCTGTTTTTT
cdr3_aa: CASSLEAGNTGELFF

v_call: TRBV18
j_call: TRBJ2-3
d_call: -
clone_size: -
cdr3_nt: TGTGCCAGCTCCCAGATGAACACAGATACGCAGTATTTT
cdr3_aa: CASSQMNTDTQYF

v_call: TRBV2
j_call: TRBJ2-1
d_call: -
clone_size: few
cdr3_nt: TGTGCCAGCAGTGGAGATGCCCCCGAGCAGTTCTTC
cdr3_aa: CASSGDAPEQFF

v_call: TRBV20-1
j_call: TRBJ2-5
d_call: -
clone_size: few
cdr3_nt: TGCAGTGCTAGAGACGGGGGGCTGGCCCAGTACTTC
cdr3_aa: CSARDGGLAQYF

v_call: TRBV5-1
j_call: TRBJ2-3
d_call: -
clone_size: few
cdr3_nt: TGCGCCAGCAGCTTTCCGGGAGATACGCAGTATTTT
cdr3_aa: CASSFPGDTQYF